This T cell receptor (beta chain) was found in a study of chemoradiotherapy in HPV16-positive cancers. Study-level background: Two HPV16-positive patients' cells yielded candidate HPV-specific clones and common motifs. General study results and limits: Non-HPV-specific T cells did not expand in tumors during treatment, whereas candidate HPV-specific clones and E7-related motifs did. For HPV16-positive patients, expanding HPV-responsive T cells associated with longer recurrence-free survival.

Germline V gene sequence: CDR1 SGHRS, CDR2 YFSETQ. The CDR3 length is 15 residues. The junction had 3 bases not matched to a gene; V was cut back by 2 bases and J by 1 base. Over chemoradiotherapy, repertoires were sampled more than once. With respect to this clone: What it binds is unknown.

TCRdb's copy holds only in-frame clones and misses some; the assay was immunoSEQ multiplex PCR. The table has about 39,000 clones, around three quarters seen once; the top ten hold roughly 5%. V usage is TRBV5-1 and J usage is TRBJ2-3; TRBD1 matches 8 bases. The sequencing used blood, collected from a patient who underwent chemoradiotherapy. This TCR came from a human donor with HPV-associated anogenital cancer. CDR3 residues: CASSFDRGRTDTQYF. CDR3 nucleotide sequence: TGCGCCAGCAGCTTCGACAGGGGTCGCACAGATACGCAGTATTTT.